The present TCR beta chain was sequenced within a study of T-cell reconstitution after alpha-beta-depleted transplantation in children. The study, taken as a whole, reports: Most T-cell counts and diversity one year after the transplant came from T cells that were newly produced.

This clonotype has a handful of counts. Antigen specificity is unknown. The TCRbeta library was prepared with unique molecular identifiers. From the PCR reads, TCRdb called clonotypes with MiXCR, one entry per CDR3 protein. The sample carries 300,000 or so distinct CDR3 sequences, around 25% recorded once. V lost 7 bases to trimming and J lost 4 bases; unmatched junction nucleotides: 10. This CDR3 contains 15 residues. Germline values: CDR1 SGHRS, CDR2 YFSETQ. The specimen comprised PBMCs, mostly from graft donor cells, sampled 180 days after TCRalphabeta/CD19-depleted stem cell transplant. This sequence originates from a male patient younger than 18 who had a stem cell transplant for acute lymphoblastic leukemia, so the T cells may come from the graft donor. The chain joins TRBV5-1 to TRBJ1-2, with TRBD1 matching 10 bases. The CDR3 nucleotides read TGCGCCAGCGGCTCCGGGACAGGGGAATCCTATGGCTACACCTTC. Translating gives CASGSGTGESYGYTF.